Listed below are T cell receptor beta chains from one sample, sequenced in a study of T cell responses to AZD1222 COVID-19 vaccine. TCRdb keeps only in-frame clones here, not all; method: immunoSEQ multiplex PCR. The sample has some 280,000 clones; around 93% are singletons. The source material was peripheral blood, sampled 28 days after the second AZD1222 dose. The receptor set was obtained from an adult who received the AZD1222 COVID-19 vaccine. Both conserved end residues are part of each CDR3. Fields, in order: J gene, D gene, V gene, clone size, CDR3 DNA, CDR3 protein. D genes are given only for firm matches. Only part of the rows carry a size: once, few, many, or a class if the clone is expanded.

J gene: TRBJ1-5; D gene: -; V gene: TRBV6-2/TRBV6-3; clone size: -; CDR3 DNA: TGTGCCAGCAGTCCCCCCGGAGATCAGCCCCAGCATTTT; CDR3 protein: CASSPPGDQPQHF
J gene: TRBJ1-5; D gene: TRBD1; V gene: TRBV4-2; clone size: -; CDR3 DNA: TGTGCCAGCAGCCAAGATTTGGGACAGTATTTCCCTGATCAGCCCCAGCATTTT; CDR3 protein: CASSQDLGQYFPDQPQHF
J gene: TRBJ1-2; D gene: -; V gene: TRBV12-3/TRBV12-4; clone size: -; CDR3 DNA: TGTGCCAGCAGTTTAATGGGTAACTATGGCTACACCTTC; CDR3 protein: CASSLMGNYGYTF
J gene: TRBJ1-6; D gene: -; V gene: TRBV5-5; clone size: -; CDR3 DNA: TGTGCCAGCAGCTTGGGGGGTTCGGTGAGGTCACCCCTCCACTTT; CDR3 protein: CASSLGGSVRSPLHF
J gene: TRBJ2-1; D gene: -; V gene: TRBV7-9; clone size: -; CDR3 DNA: TGTGCCAGCAGCTTTACGGGGCGAGGTGAGCAGTTCTTC; CDR3 protein: CASSFTGRGEQFF
J gene: TRBJ1-4; D gene: -; V gene: TRBV5-4; clone size: -; CDR3 DNA: TGTGCCAGCAGCTCCGAGGGGATTGCAAATGAAAAACTGTTTTTT; CDR3 protein: CASSSEGIANEKLFF
J gene: TRBJ1-2; D gene: -; V gene: TRBV3-1/TRBV3-2; clone size: -; CDR3 DNA: TGTGCCAGCAGCCAAGTAGGGGCAACTGGCTACACCTTC; CDR3 protein: CASSQVGATGYTF
J gene: TRBJ2-6; D gene: -; V gene: TRBV18; clone size: -; CDR3 DNA: TGTGCCAGCTCACCGTCCCTAGAGGGCTTCTGGGCCAACGTCCTGACTTTC; CDR3 protein: CASSPSLEGFWANVLTF
J gene: TRBJ1-4; D gene: -; V gene: TRBV10-2; clone size: -; CDR3 DNA: TGCGCCAGCACATCGGGAGGGGGGGGAGATGAAAAACTGTTTTTT; CDR3 protein: CASTSGGGGDEKLFF
J gene: TRBJ2-2; D gene: TRBD1; V gene: TRBV9; clone size: many; CDR3 DNA: TGTGCCAGCAGCGTCCAAGGACAGGCCGGCGGGGAGCTGTTTTTT; CDR3 protein: CASSVQGQAGGELFF
J gene: TRBJ1-1; D gene: -; V gene: TRBV4-1; clone size: -; CDR3 DNA: TGCGCCAGCAGCCAAAGACAGGTGATGAACACTGAAGCTTTCTTT; CDR3 protein: CASSQRQVMNTEAFF
J gene: TRBJ2-7; D gene: -; V gene: TRBV18; clone size: -; CDR3 DNA: TGTGCCAGCTCACCGAGACTAGAAGAATCCTACGAGCAGTACTTC; CDR3 protein: CASSPRLEESYEQYF
J gene: TRBJ1-2; D gene: TRBD1; V gene: TRBV27; clone size: -; CDR3 DNA: TGTGCCAGCAGGCCCGACCTGACAGGGGGCGGTGGCTACACCTTC; CDR3 protein: CASRPDLTGGGGYTF
J gene: TRBJ2-2; D gene: TRBD1; V gene: TRBV7-8; clone size: -; CDR3 DNA: TGTGCCAGCAGCGTACAGGGGGTATTCACCGGGGAGCTGTTTTTT; CDR3 protein: CASSVQGVFTGELFF
J gene: TRBJ2-5; D gene: -; V gene: TRBV10-1; clone size: -; CDR3 DNA: TGCGCCAGCAGGGGGGGCCCAGAGACCCAGTACTTC; CDR3 protein: CASRGGPETQYF
J gene: TRBJ2-7; D gene: TRBD2; V gene: TRBV9; clone size: -; CDR3 DNA: TGTGCCAGCAGCGTAGGGTCTAGCGGCTCCTACGAGCAGTACTTC; CDR3 protein: CASSVGSSGSYEQYF
J gene: TRBJ1-5; D gene: TRBD1; V gene: TRBV24-1; clone size: once; CDR3 DNA: TGTGCCACCAGTGATTTGAACAGGGGAGTGTTTCAGCCCCAGCATTTT; CDR3 protein: CATSDLNRGVFQPQHF
J gene: TRBJ2-5; D gene: -; V gene: TRBV28; clone size: -; CDR3 DNA: TGTGCCAGCAGTGGGTCCGTGGAGACCCAGTACTTC; CDR3 protein: CASSGSVETQYF
J gene: TRBJ1-1; D gene: TRBD1; V gene: TRBV2; clone size: -; CDR3 DNA: TGTGCCAGCAGCGGACAGGGGACTGAAGCTTTCTTT; CDR3 protein: CASSGQGTEAFF
J gene: TRBJ2-1; D gene: TRBD1; V gene: TRBV9; clone size: -; CDR3 DNA: TGTGCCAGCAGCCCCCAGGGGGCGTCGAATGAGCAGTTCTTC; CDR3 protein: CASSPQGASNEQFF
J gene: TRBJ2-7; D gene: -; V gene: TRBV15; clone size: -; CDR3 DNA: TGTGCCACCAGCAGAGGCGCGGGTAGACACGAGCAGTACTTC; CDR3 protein: CATSRGAGRHEQYF
J gene: TRBJ1-1; D gene: -; V gene: TRBV9; clone size: few; CDR3 DNA: TGTGCCAGCAGCGTAGACCGTAACACTGAAGCTTTCTTT; CDR3 protein: CASSVDRNTEAFF
J gene: TRBJ1-4; D gene: -; V gene: TRBV5-1; clone size: -; CDR3 DNA: TGCGCCAGCAGCTTGGGAACCATGAATGAAAAACTGTTTTTT; CDR3 protein: CASSLGTMNEKLFF
J gene: TRBJ2-7; D gene: TRBD1; V gene: TRBV18; clone size: -; CDR3 DNA: TGTGCCAGCTCACCCGGGACAGGGGAGGACGAGCAGTACTTC; CDR3 protein: CASSPGTGEDEQYF
J gene: TRBJ2-7; D gene: TRBD1; V gene: TRBV18; clone size: -; CDR3 DNA: TGTGCCAGCTCACCAACCGGGACAGGGGGCAGCGAGCAGTACTTC; CDR3 protein: CASSPTGTGGSEQYF
J gene: TRBJ2-1; D gene: -; V gene: TRBV12-3/TRBV12-4; clone size: -; CDR3 DNA: TGTGCCAGCATAAGCGGGCTCAATGAGCAGTTCTTC; CDR3 protein: CASISGLNEQFF
J gene: TRBJ2-1; D gene: TRBD2; V gene: TRBV4-3; clone size: -; CDR3 DNA: TGCGCCAGCAGCCACCTAGCGGGAGGGCCTGGCAATGAGCAGTTCTTC; CDR3 protein: CASSHLAGGPGNEQFF
J gene: TRBJ2-7; D gene: TRBD2; V gene: TRBV7-2; clone size: few; CDR3 DNA: TGTGCCAGCAGCAGACGCGTACTAGCGGGAGGGAGCCCCCCCTACGAGCAGTACTTC; CDR3 protein: CASSRRVLAGGSPPYEQYF
J gene: TRBJ2-7; D gene: -; V gene: TRBV6-5; clone size: -; CDR3 DNA: TGTGCCAGCAGCATTGACAGGACTATCTCCTACGAGCAGTACTTC; CDR3 protein: CASSIDRTISYEQYF
J gene: TRBJ2-2; D gene: -; V gene: TRBV2; clone size: -; CDR3 DNA: TGTGCCAGCAGTGCAGGAACCGGGGAGCTGTTTTTT; CDR3 protein: CASSAGTGELFF
J gene: TRBJ1-5; D gene: TRBD1; V gene: TRBV12-3/TRBV12-4; clone size: -; CDR3 DNA: TGTGCCAGCAGGATGACAGGGAATCAGCCCCAGCATTTT; CDR3 protein: CASRMTGNQPQHF
J gene: TRBJ1-6; D gene: -; V gene: TRBV4-1; clone size: -; CDR3 DNA: TGCGCCAGCAGCCAAGATTTTCCGGGATCCTATAATTCACCCCTCCACTTT; CDR3 protein: CASSQDFPGSYNSPLHF
J gene: TRBJ1-2; D gene: -; V gene: TRBV7-8; clone size: -; CDR3 DNA: TGTGCCAGCAGCTTAGATCGTAATGGCTACACCTTC; CDR3 protein: CASSLDRNGYTF
J gene: TRBJ2-2; D gene: TRBD1; V gene: TRBV6-2/TRBV6-3; clone size: -; CDR3 DNA: TGTGCCAGCAGTTATCGGGACAGGGAAGCCGGGGAGCTGTTTTTT; CDR3 protein: CASSYRDREAGELFF
J gene: TRBJ2-7; D gene: TRBD1; V gene: TRBV3-1/TRBV3-2; clone size: -; CDR3 DNA: TGTGCCAGCAGTCCGGGACAGCCCTACGAGCAGTACTTC; CDR3 protein: CASSPGQPYEQYF
J gene: TRBJ2-1; D gene: -; V gene: TRBV24-1; clone size: -; CDR3 DNA: TGTGCCACCAGTGACCCTGAAGGGGGCTCCTACAATGAGCAGTTCTTC; CDR3 protein: CATSDPEGGSYNEQFF
J gene: TRBJ1-4; D gene: TRBD1; V gene: TRBV7-9; clone size: -; CDR3 DNA: TGTGCCAGCAGCTTAGGACAGGGGGCTCGAACTAATGAAAAACTGTTTTTT; CDR3 protein: CASSLGQGARTNEKLFF
J gene: TRBJ1-2; D gene: -; V gene: TRBV4-1; clone size: -; CDR3 DNA: TGCGCCAGCAGCCAACCGGACAGATCCTATGGCTACACCTTC; CDR3 protein: CASSQPDRSYGYTF
J gene: TRBJ2-3; D gene: -; V gene: TRBV5-1; clone size: -; CDR3 DNA: TGCGCCAGCAGCTTGGAGGGACGGACAGATACGCAGTATTTT; CDR3 protein: CASSLEGRTDTQYF
J gene: TRBJ1-2; D gene: -; V gene: TRBV28; clone size: -; CDR3 DNA: TGTGCCAGCAGTTTATCACGTGGTAGTGGCTACACCTTC; CDR3 protein: CASSLSRGSGYTF
J gene: TRBJ1-4; D gene: -; V gene: TRBV7-8; clone size: -; CDR3 DNA: TGTGCCAGCAGCTTAGAGCGGATCGCAACTAATGAAAAACTGTTTTTT; CDR3 protein: CASSLERIATNEKLFF
J gene: TRBJ2-2; D gene: -; V gene: TRBV28; clone size: once; CDR3 DNA: TGTGCCAGCAGTTTACTAAGGAACACCGGGGAGCTGTTTTTT; CDR3 protein: CASSLLRNTGELFF
J gene: TRBJ1-5; D gene: TRBD1; V gene: TRBV28; clone size: -; CDR3 DNA: TGTGCCAGCAGTTTGCACAGGGGGTACAATCAGCCCCAGCATTTT; CDR3 protein: CASSLHRGYNQPQHF
J gene: TRBJ2-4; D gene: -; V gene: TRBV20-1; clone size: once; CDR3 DNA: TGCAGTGCCAGCCCTTCTTCCATTCAGTACTTC; CDR3 protein: CSASPSSIQYF
J gene: TRBJ2-5; D gene: -; V gene: TRBV10-3; clone size: few; CDR3 DNA: TGTGCCATCAAGGGAGAACGAGAGACCCAGTACTTC; CDR3 protein: CAIKGERETQYF
J gene: TRBJ1-2; D gene: -; V gene: TRBV27; clone size: few; CDR3 DNA: TGTGCCAGCAGTCTCACTCGGCCAGAGGGCTATGGCTACACCTTC; CDR3 protein: CASSLTRPEGYGYTF
J gene: TRBJ1-1; D gene: -; V gene: TRBV9; clone size: -; CDR3 DNA: TGTGCCAGCAGCCCCAGTTTAGGAAACACTGAAGCTTTCTTT; CDR3 protein: CASSPSLGNTEAFF
J gene: TRBJ1-1; D gene: -; V gene: TRBV5-4; clone size: -; CDR3 DNA: TGTGCCAGCAGCCCGGGAGGGCGAACTGAAGCTTTCTTT; CDR3 protein: CASSPGGRTEAFF
J gene: TRBJ2-1; D gene: -; V gene: TRBV10-2; clone size: few; CDR3 DNA: TGCGCCAGCAGTCTACTCAATGAGCAGTTCTTC; CDR3 protein: CASSLLNEQFF
J gene: TRBJ1-2; D gene: -; V gene: TRBV28; clone size: -; CDR3 DNA: TGTGCCAGCAGTTTAAGGGAGGGTGGCTACACCTTC; CDR3 protein: CASSLREGGYTF
J gene: TRBJ2-7; D gene: TRBD1; V gene: TRBV28; clone size: -; CDR3 DNA: TGTGCCAGCAGACCGGACAGGCTCTTGGCTAGCGAGCAGTACTTC; CDR3 protein: CASRPDRLLASEQYF
J gene: TRBJ1-2; D gene: TRBD1; V gene: TRBV19; clone size: -; CDR3 DNA: TGTGCCAGTAGGTCGACAGGGGCCGTTGGTGGCTACACCTTC; CDR3 protein: CASRSTGAVGGYTF
J gene: TRBJ1-2; D gene: -; V gene: TRBV19; clone size: -; CDR3 DNA: TGTGCCAGTAGTATAGTGGGCCACGGCTACACCTTC; CDR3 protein: CASSIVGHGYTF
J gene: TRBJ2-7; D gene: -; V gene: TRBV28; clone size: -; CDR3 DNA: TGTGCCAGCAGTCCGATTCCGGGCCTGGGGGACGAGCAGTACTTC; CDR3 protein: CASSPIPGLGDEQYF
J gene: TRBJ2-5; D gene: TRBD2; V gene: TRBV7-2; clone size: -; CDR3 DNA: TGTGCCAGCAGTTTTACGGCGGGGGGGGTGGAGACCCAGTACTTC; CDR3 protein: CASSFTAGGVETQYF
J gene: TRBJ1-2; D gene: TRBD1; V gene: TRBV15; clone size: -; CDR3 DNA: TGTGCCACCAGCAGTGGGACAGTTCTTAACTATGGCTACACCTTC; CDR3 protein: CATSSGTVLNYGYTF
J gene: TRBJ1-1; D gene: TRBD1; V gene: TRBV4-2; clone size: -; CDR3 DNA: TGTGCCAGCAGTCTGACAGGGGGATGGACTGAAGCTTTCTTT; CDR3 protein: CASSLTGGWTEAFF
J gene: TRBJ1-2; D gene: TRBD1; V gene: TRBV5-4; clone size: -; CDR3 DNA: TGTGCCAGCAGCCCGCAGGGGGGAAGCTATGGCTACACCTTC; CDR3 protein: CASSPQGGSYGYTF
J gene: TRBJ2-7; D gene: -; V gene: TRBV27; clone size: -; CDR3 DNA: TGTGCCAGCACCTCTGGGGCCTACGAGCAGTACTTC; CDR3 protein: CASTSGAYEQYF